This TCR beta chain emerged from a study of T cells in severe cutaneous drug reactions (dated by TCRdb to between 2018 and 2021). Regarding the research as a whole: Between the early 2010s and the late 2010s, patients were recruited from Taiwan, Thailand and a European registry network. Enrollment was limited to patients whose SJS/TEN or DRESS diagnosis was probable or definite according to RegiSCAR criteria. The culprit drug was assigned using the Naranjo algorithm and the ALDEN drug causality algorithm. Patients in either the acute or the recovery stage provided biological samples, such as blister fluids/cells and PBMC. The study combined bulk TCR sequencing with single-cell sequencing, quantitative PCR validation, functional assays and transgenic mouse experiments. The libraries were made with iRepertoire multiplex PCR, and the authors referred to a comparison in which iRepertoire and 5' RACE methods, with or without UMI, captured abundant clonotypes to a similar degree.

Frequency shows this clonotype is medium-sized (0.01 to 0.1%); no count was noted. Its binding antigen is unknown. CDR1 SNHLY and CDR2 FYNNEI were looked up in the germline V gene. The cysteine opens and the phenylalanine closes a CDR3 of 12 amino acids. The DNA is unrecorded. The donors whose samples were sequenced had carbamazepine-induced Stevens-Johnson syndrome or toxic epidermal necrolysis (CBZ-SJS/TEN). The peripheral blood repertoires were taken from CBZ-SJS/TEN patients of two origins, four or five Han Chinese and about six European. Patients with drug-induced severe cutaneous adverse reactions had T cell receptor repertoires profiled by next-generation sequencing to look for drug-specific clonotypes. RNA was isolated from either blister cells of skin lesions or peripheral blood mononuclear cells. General conclusions and limits of the study: CBZ-SJS/TEN patients showed strongly increased TRBV12-4 usage, with averages of around 30% in blister cells and around 5% in PBMC. The authors stated that further study is still needed to find out whether the public TCR applies more generally to SJS/TEN caused by other drugs. A public TCRbeta CDR3, present at a mean of around 15% in all seven CBZ-SJS/TEN blister samples, was undetectable or scarce in PBMC from tolerant controls and healthy donors.

For both bulk and single-cell sequencing, libraries were prepared with the iRepertoire multiplex PCR system using TCR subtype-specific primers. Multiplex PCR with primers targeting V, D and J gene regions was used to generate bulk TCR beta libraries. Roughly 95-550 ng of RNA per sample served as input for bulk TCR library preparation. An Illumina MiSeq was used to sequence bulk TCR beta amplicons. The authors processed their data as follows. Sample misassignments and low-quality sequencing reads were removed through quality control steps. CDR3 was defined as the amino acids between the V-gene Y[YFLI]C motif and the J-segment [FW]GXGT motif. The IMGT database was followed for TRBV and TRBJ gene assignments and CDR3 clonotypes. TRBV expression in each sample was normalized to the mean expression of the same gene in PBMC from approximately 44 healthy donors. TCRdb reprocessed the public reads and reports one entry per CDR3 protein sequence, without DNA. The V and J calls follow TCRdb's processing rather than the paper's. The sample's own table lists over 20,000 distinct CDR3 sequences. The top ten clones comprise about 7.8% of the sample.

The TCR comes from a human donor with toxic epidermal necrolysis, a severe cutaneous drug reaction. Rearrangement joined TRBV2 to TRBJ2-3. The sequencing input was PBMCs. The CDR3 here reads CASTPRADTQYF.